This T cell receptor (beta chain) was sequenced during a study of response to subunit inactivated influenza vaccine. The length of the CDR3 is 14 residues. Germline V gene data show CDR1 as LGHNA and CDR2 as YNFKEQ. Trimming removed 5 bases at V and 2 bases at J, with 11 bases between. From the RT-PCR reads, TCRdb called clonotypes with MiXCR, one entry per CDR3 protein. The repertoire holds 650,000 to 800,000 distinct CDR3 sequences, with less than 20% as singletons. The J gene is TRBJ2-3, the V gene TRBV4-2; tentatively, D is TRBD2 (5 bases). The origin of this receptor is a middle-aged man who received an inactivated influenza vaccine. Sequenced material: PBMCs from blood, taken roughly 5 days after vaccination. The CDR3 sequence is CASSAAVFTDTQYF. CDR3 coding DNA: TGTGCCAGCAGCGCAGCGGTCTTCACAGATACGCAGTATTTT.